This TCR gamma chain appears in the sequencing data of a study of γδ T cells in repeated Plasmodium falciparum infection. Background on the study: Over about 610 days, donors received four mosquito-bite P. falciparum NF54 infections. Some Malian samples span acute malaria episodes; others come from no-transmission periods.

Findings and limits, study-wide: Many TCRgamma sequences overlapped between individuals in stable Vgamma9/Vdelta2+ repertoires. Malian donors came from one small rural village, predominantly one ethnic group.

Ten or more counts support this clone. Its target is unknown. This is likely an artifact of a read error, given a far larger clone one base away. Germline CDR1 GITISATS, CDR2 ISYDGTV (reference sequence). The CDR3 contains 17 residues. Bulk repertoires came from Vgamma9/Vdelta2+ or Vdelta2-negative gammadelta T cells flow-sorted from PBMC. TCRdb re-called the multiplex PCR reads using CATT. This table holds approximately 30,000 gamma-chain clones, over 1.3% found once. Sequencing input: gamma-delta T cells from blood. V gene TRGV9 combines with J gene TRGJP. This TCR derives from a pool of human donors (malaria-infected and uninfected, not separated). CDR3 sequence (DNA): TGTGCCTTGTGGGGGGTGCACCGGGAGTTGGGCAAAAAAATCAAGGTATTT. Its protein product is CALWGVHRELGKKIKVF.